This T cell receptor beta chain comes out of a study of blood T cell repertoires in COVID-19. Study summary: Italy, Spain and the United States were the sources of the convalescent and acute COVID-19 samples. PBMCs, B-cell-depleted T cells, or T cells provided the cDNA or gDNA that made up the material.

Followed over time, Seattle patients had been enrolled while infection was active. As handled by the study authors: Nucleated cell number was recorded as an estimate derived from reference gene primer amplification. Profiling relied on immunoSEQ multiplex PCR, and the TCRdb table lists in-frame clones only, not all of them. That table furnishes V, J and clone size, whereas the DNA furnished D and trimming. This table has 250,000 to 300,000 clones, 90% appearing once. This CDR3 has 14 residues. The germline CDR1 and CDR2 sequences are SNHLY and FYNNEI. The V end lost 6 bases, the J end lost 0 bases, and 9 bases lay between the germline ends.

This clonotype was obtained from a woman in her sixties or seventies with COVID-19, enrolled during active disease. The V call is TRBV2, the J call TRBJ1-3, with D uncertain. Sequenced input: peripheral blood. CDR3 region: CASRVQSSGNTIYF. CDR3 bases: TGTGCCAGCAGGGTACAGAGCTCTGGAAACACCATATATTTT. Full variable domain (outside the CDR3, taken from reference TRBV2 and TRBJ1-3): EPEVTQTPSHQVTQMGQEVILRCVPISNHLYFYWYRQILGQKVEFLVSFYNNEISEKSEIFDDQFSVERPDGSNFTLKIRSTKLEDSAMYFCASRVQSSGNTIYFGEGSWLTVV.